The entry below gives a single TCR beta chain sequence along with its context. The data stem from a study of PD-L1 blockade in urothelial cancer. The sample's time point: pretreatment peripheral blood. Libraries were prepared by immunoSEQ multiplex PCR; TCRdb keeps only in-frame clonotypes and omits some of them. The data contain about 57,000 clones, about four fifths of them seen just once; the ten biggest clones take up 5.7%. Germline CDR1 is MNHEY and CDR2 is SMNVEV (reference sequence). With V trimmed by 5 bases and J by 4 bases, 11 bases remained unmatched. This CDR3 contains 15 residues. The J gene is TRBJ2-7, the V gene TRBV27; 7 positions match TRBD1. The sample here was PBMCs, taken around atezolizumab (anti-PD-L1) treatment. The receptor was isolated from a man between 65 and 85 years old with urothelial cancer. The CDR3 loop is CASSLTGEGGYEQYF. The CDR3 region has the DNA TGTGCCAGCAGTCTCACAGGGGAAGGCGGGTACGAGCAGTACTTC.